The 15 T cell receptor beta chains below come from one sample, sequenced in a study of early T cells in non-severe SARS-CoV-2 infection. TCRdb analysed the 5' RACE reads with MiXCR anew, one entry per CDR3 protein. The sample records around 79,000 distinct CDR3 sequences, approximately 11% being singletons. The sample here was whole blood, taken at baseline. The origin of the receptors is an adult who was a healthcare worker with PCR-confirmed SARS-CoV-2 infection or an uninfected control (not recorded which).

This clonotype was counted between two and nine times. The genes are TRBV10-3 and TRBJ1-3, with D perhaps matching TRBD1 (5 bases). The CDR3 is 15 amino acids. The germline V and J ends were trimmed by 0 bases and 7 bases, with 13 bases remaining between them. Per the germline V gene, CDR1 is ENHRY and CDR2 is SYGVKD. CDR3 amino acids: CAISESRQLGNTIYF. DNA of the CDR3: TGTGCCATCAGTGAGTCACGACAGCTCGGGAACACCATATATTTT.

The chain employs TRBV20-1 and TRBJ2-1; 11 nucleotides line up with TRBD2. The V gene end was trimmed by 6 bases and the J gene end by 7 bases; junction bases not matched to a gene: 8. The CDR3 loop spans 14 amino acids. In germline, CDR1 is DFQATT, CDR2 SNEGSKA (reference sequence). The CDR3 coding sequence is TGCAGTGCCCCTTCTAGCGGGGGGCGTAATGAGCAGTTCTTC. It codes for CSAPSSGGRNEQFF.

This clonotype was seen repeatedly, ten times or more. The chain combines TRBV10-3 with TRBJ2-7, with D possibly TRBD2 on 6 matching bases. CDR1 is ENHRY, CDR2 SYGVKD, per germline. The CDR3 totals 12 residues. V lost 2 bases and J 4 bases, leaving 6 bases between the germline ends. The CDR3 DNA is TGTGCCATCAGTGAGAGCGGGTACGAGCAGTACTTC. Translated: CAISESGYEQYF.

This clonotype was seen only a few times. CDR3 in DNA: TGCGCCAGCAGGATAACAGAGGGAGAGCAGTTCTTC. As protein: CASRITEGEQFF. The V and J genes are TRBV5-1 and TRBJ2-1; D is perhaps TRBD2 (5 bases). The CDR3 consists of 12 residues. The germline V gene has CDR1 SGHRS and CDR2 YFSETQ. V lost 5 bases to trimming and J lost 10 bases, with 13 bases between them.

Many counts were recorded for this clonotype. The chain joins TRBV29-1 to TRBJ2-3; D is perhaps TRBD2 (6 bases). The V gene lost 3 bases and the J gene lost 3 bases, with 10 bases spanning the gap. Germline V CDR1 and CDR2: SQVTM, ANQGSEA. The CDR3 runs to 13 residues. The CDR3 DNA reads as TGCAGCGTTGAGCAGGCGGGAACAGATACGCAGTATTTT. This sequence encodes CSVEQAGTDTQYF.

This clonotype was seen ten or more times. J is TRBJ1-6 and V is TRBV6-5; no clear D gene. The CDR3 sequence is 14 residues long. Germline V lookup: CDR1 MNHEY, CDR2 SVGAGI. V lost 5 bases, J lost 0 bases, and 5 bases lay in between. The chain's CDR3 is CASSGSSYNSPLHF. CDR3 coding DNA: TGTGCCAGCAGTGGGAGCTCCTATAATTCACCCCTCCACTTT.

This clonotype was counted only a few times. This rearrangement joins TRBV2 to TRBJ1-1, with D uncertain. Deletions cut 2 bases from V and 5 bases from J, with 18 bases between. This CDR3 is built from 16 residues. Germline V gene lookup returns CDR1 SNHLY and CDR2 FYNNEI. The CDR3 DNA is TGTGCCAGCAGTGAAAGGAGGAGAATCTCCCCAACTGAAGCTTTCTTT. Protein: CASSERRRISPTEAFF.

V and J are TRBV28 and TRBJ1-2; D is undetermined. CDR1 and CDR2 from the germline V gene are MDHEN and SYDVKM. The CDR3 is 12 residues long. Trimming stripped 10 bases from V and 8 bases from J, with 17 bases between. The CDR3 bases are TGTGCCACCTCTGTCCCCGGGATAGGCTACACCTTC. Its translation is CATSVPGIGYTF.

In its sample, this clonotype was seen many times. The J gene is TRBJ1-3, the V gene TRBV29-1; no clear D. V was clipped by 5 bases and J by 0 bases, with 8 bases between them. CDR3 length: 13 amino acids. The germline V gene has CDR1 SQVTM and CDR2 ANQGSEA. CDR3 sequence reads: CSVQESSGNTIYF. CDR3 nucleotide sequence: TGCAGCGTTCAGGAGAGCTCTGGAAACACCATATATTTT.

The table lists this clonotype with a few counts. The rearrangement uses TRBV6-6 and TRBJ2-7; perhaps TRBD1 as D (6 bases). Trimming left V 7 bases short and J 7 bases short, with 17 bases between. CDR1 MNHNY and CDR2 SVGAGI come from the germline V gene (reference sequence). The CDR3 length is 13 residues. The CDR3 DNA is TGTGCCAGCACTCCACAGGGAAGGATTGAGCAGTACTTC. Protein product: CASTPQGRIEQYF.

The chain is built from TRBV5-5 and TRBJ2-3, with unresolved D. The germline V gene encodes CDR1 SGHKS and CDR2 YYEKEE (reference sequence). Trimming left V 3 bases short and J 2 bases short, with 10 bases between. This CDR3 comprises 14 residues. Written as DNA, the CDR3 is TGTGCCAGCAGCTCCCAAACGCTCACAGATACGCAGTATTTT. It is translated as CASSSQTLTDTQYF.

This clonotype has only a few counts. The chain links TRBV4-2 to TRBJ2-4; no reliable D call. Between the trimmed V and J ends, which lost 0 bases and 0 bases, there was a span of 6 bases. The CDR3 totals 15 residues. Germline CDR1 is LGHNA and CDR2 is YNFKEQ. For the CDR3, the DNA is TGTGCCAGCAGCCAAGAAGCGATAGCCAAAAACATTCAGTACTTC. Translated, it gives CASSQEAIAKNIQYF.

This clonotype has at least ten counts. The chain is built from TRBV28 and TRBJ2-5; possibly TRBD2 for D (7 bases). This CDR3 has 15 residues. The V end lost 10 bases, the J end lost 4 bases, and 22 bases lay between the germline ends. Germline CDR1 reads MDHEN; CDR2 reads SYDVKM. CDR3 DNA: TGTGCCACTCTAGGGACTCCGAGGGGGGGAGAGACCCAGTACTTC. This encodes CATLGTPRGGETQYF.

This clonotype was counted ten times or more. J is TRBJ1-2 and V is TRBV12-3 or TRBV12-4; D not certain. CDR3 length: 11 amino acids. The V and J ends lost 6 bases and 4 bases respectively, with 6 bases between them. CDR3 region: CASRDFYGYTF. Here the CDR3 DNA reads TGTGCCAGCAGGGATTTCTATGGCTACACCTTC.

This clonotype has a handful of counts. This sequence joins TRBV19 and TRBJ1-6, with 7 bases lining up with TRBD1. The CDR3 has 14 amino acids. V shed 10 bases, J shed 3 bases, and the junction held 6 bases outside the gene matches. The germline V gene has CDR1 LNHDA and CDR2 SQIVND (reference sequence). CDR3 in amino acids: CATHGDSYNSPLHF. The CDR3 coding sequence is TGTGCCACTCACGGGGACAGCTATAATTCACCCCTCCACTTT.